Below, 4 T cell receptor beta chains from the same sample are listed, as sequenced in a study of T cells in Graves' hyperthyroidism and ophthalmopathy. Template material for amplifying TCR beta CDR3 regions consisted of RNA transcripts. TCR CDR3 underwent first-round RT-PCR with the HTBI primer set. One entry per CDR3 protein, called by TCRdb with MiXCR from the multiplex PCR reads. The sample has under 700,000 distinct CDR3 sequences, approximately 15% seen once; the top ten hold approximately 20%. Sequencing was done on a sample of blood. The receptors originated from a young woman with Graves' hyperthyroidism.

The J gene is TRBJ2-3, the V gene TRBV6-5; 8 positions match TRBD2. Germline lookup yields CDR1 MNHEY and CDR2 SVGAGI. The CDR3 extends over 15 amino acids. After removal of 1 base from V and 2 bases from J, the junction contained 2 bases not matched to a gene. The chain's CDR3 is CASSYYSGATDTQYF. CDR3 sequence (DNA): TGTGCCAGCAGTTACTATAGCGGGGCCACAGATACGCAGTATTTT.

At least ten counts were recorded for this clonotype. CDR3 nucleotide sequence: TGTGCCAGCAGCGGGACTCCCAACCGGAGTCAGCCCCAGCATTTT. Translation: CASSGTPNRSQPQHF. This chain joins TRBV2 and TRBJ1-5; D possibly corresponds to TRBD1 (5 bases). Germline assignment: CDR1 SNHLY and CDR2 FYNNEI. The CDR3 contains 15 residues. The ends were cut back, 6 bases at V and 6 bases at J, with 18 bases in the middle.

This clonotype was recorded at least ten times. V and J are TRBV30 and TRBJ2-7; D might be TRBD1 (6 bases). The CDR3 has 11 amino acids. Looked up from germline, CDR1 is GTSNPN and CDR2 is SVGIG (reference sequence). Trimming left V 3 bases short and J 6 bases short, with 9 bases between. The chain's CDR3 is CAWRRRGEQYF. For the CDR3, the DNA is TGTGCCTGGAGACGCAGGGGCGAGCAGTACTTC.

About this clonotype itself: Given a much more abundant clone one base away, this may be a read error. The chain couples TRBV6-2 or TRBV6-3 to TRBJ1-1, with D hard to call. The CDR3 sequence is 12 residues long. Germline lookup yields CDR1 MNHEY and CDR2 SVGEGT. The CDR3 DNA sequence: TGTGCCAGCATCCAACCGAACACTGGAGCTTTCTTT. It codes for CASIQPNTGAFF.